This T cell receptor beta chain was profiled in a study of blood T cell repertoires in COVID-19. As for the study in general: Samples came from the United States, Italy and Spain, spanning acute and convalescent COVID-19. From T cells, B-cell-depleted T cells, or PBMCs came the material, which was cDNA or gDNA.

Authors' processing steps: Amplification of reference gene primers was used by the study to estimate nucleated cell counts. Profiling relied on immunoSEQ multiplex PCR, and the TCRdb table lists in-frame clones only, not all of them. V, J and clone size are taken as reported in that table, and D and trimming were inferred from the DNA itself. The repertoire holds fewer than 200,000 clones, around 89% seen once, with around 6% in the top ten. The CDR3 has 17 residues. Trimming took off 4 bases at V and 0 bases at J, with 16 bases between the two ends. Germline assignment: CDR1 SGHRS and CDR2 YFSETQ. This receptor was identified in a man aged 35 to 55 with active or convalescent COVID-19. V and J are TRBV5-1 and TRBJ2-2, with TRBD1 as a possible D gene (5 bases). Input material: peripheral blood. The CDR3 nucleotides are TGCGCCAGCAGCCCACTACAGGAGTACGCGAACACCGGGGAGCTGTTTTTT. Translating gives CASSPLQEYANTGELFF. Combining the CDR3 with reference TRBV5-1 and TRBJ2-2 gives the whole variable domain KAGVTQTPRYLIKTRGQQVTLSCSPISGHRSVSWYQQTPGQGLQFLFEYFSETQRNKGNFPGRFSGRQFSNSRSEMNVSTLELGDSALYLCASSPLQEYANTGELFFGEGSRLTVL.